The clone carrying this T cell receptor beta chain was observed many times. These data belong to a study of human T cells and chemical hapten exposure. Turning to the study itself: Each patient's scalp received weekly diphenylcyclopropenone throughout the roughly 23-week study.

TCRdb reprocessed the RACE reads with MiXCR, giving one entry per CDR3 protein. The sample carries tens of thousands of distinct CDR3 sequences, 3% to 4% recorded once. Time point described: patch test 2, 6 weeks after DPC sensitization. As for treatment: therapeutic diphenylcyclopropenone sensitization with weekly scalp DPC. Patients had alopecia, were aged 18 to 70, and were not pregnant. This CDR3 is 13 amino acids long. J was trimmed by 3 bases and V by 6 bases; bases with no gene match: 3. Germline V gene data show CDR1 as MRHNA and CDR2 as SNTAGT. The sample in question was whole blood, obtained in connection with sensitization to the hapten diphenylcyclopropenone (DPC). The V and J genes are TRBV6-4 and TRBJ2-3, with 7 bases matching TRBD1. This receptor was obtained from a man aged 35 to 55 with alopecia areata. Some clones in this sample may be carry-over from other donors' samples. Here the CDR3 DNA reads TGTGCCAGCAGCGAACAGGGGACAGATACGCAGTATTTT. Protein sequence: CASSEQGTDTQYF.